This T cell receptor beta chain was sequenced for a study of shared clonotypes between healthy human individuals. V lost 0 bases, J lost 11 bases, and 13 bases lay in between. The CDR3 covers 12 residues. Germline lookup yields CDR1 GTSNPN and CDR2 SVGIG (reference sequence). Produced via immunoSEQ multiplex PCR; TCRdb's table is partial and in-frame only. The table shows 2 million to 2.5 million clones, with more than 85% occurring only once. Sequenced material: naive CD4+ T cells from PBMCs. As for subset: CD45RA+ positively selected. The sequence was obtained from a man aged 18-30 years in good health. Some clones in this sample may be carry-over from other donors' samples. The chain combines TRBV30 with TRBJ2-5, with unresolved D. For the CDR3, the DNA is TGTGCCTGGAGTGTAACGGGCCTTGAGCAGTACTTC. Amino acids: CAWSVTGLEQYF.